This is a list of T cell receptor beta chains from one sample in a study of beta chain features in type 1 diabetes. Clones were read by immunoSEQ multiplex PCR, and TCRdb kept only the in-frame ones, dropping some. The table shows more than 100,000 clones, with around 10% occurring only once. Sequencing was done on a sample of central memory CD4+ T cells from blood. The receptors come from a man younger than 45 with type 1 diabetes. Both conserved end residues are part of each CDR3. Fields, in order: V gene, D gene, J gene, clone size, CDR3 protein, CDR3 DNA. The D gene is left open where the match is weak. Some rows have no size entry. The others give once, few or many, or a class for an expanded clone.

>TRBV30|TRBD1|TRBJ1-1|few
CACVDRGTEAFF
TGTGCCTGCGTTGACAGGGGCACTGAAGCTTTCTTT
>TRBV4-2|.|TRBJ1-1|many
CASSQVRGTEAFF
TGTGCCAGCAGCCAAGTCAGGGGCACTGAAGCTTTCTTT
>TRBV2|TRBD2|TRBJ2-1|.
CASRGTGTSGSNEQFF
TGTGCCAGCAGAGGGACAGGGACTAGCGGGTCCAATGAGCAGTTCTTC
>TRBV5-6|.|TRBJ2-3|.
CASSYGGSDTQYF
TGTGCCAGCAGCTACGGAGGGTCAGATACGCAGTATTTT
>TRBV4-1|TRBD2|TRBJ2-1|.
CASSQERGALGGQFF
TGCGCCAGCAGCCAAGAGCGGGGGGCCCTCGGAGGGCAGTTCTTC
>TRBV7-9|.|TRBJ2-5|.
CASSQGTEQETQYF
TGTGCCAGCAGCCAAGGAACAGAACAAGAGACCCAGTACTTC
>TRBV29-1|TRBD2|TRBJ2-5|few
CSVAGGFGETQYF
TGCAGCGTTGCGGGAGGGTTCGGAGAGACCCAGTACTTC
>TRBV15|TRBD2|TRBJ2-3|.
CATSSIPGGNPDTQYF
TGTGCCACCAGCAGCATCCCGGGGGGGAATCCAGATACGCAGTATTTT
>TRBV28|.|TRBJ1-2|.
CASSPSGDPRGGGYTF
TGTGCCAGCAGTCCCTCAGGAGACCCCCGGGGTGGTGGCTACACCTTC
>TRBV25-1|TRBD1|TRBJ1-2|few
CASSESGQYYGYTF
TGTGCCAGCAGTGAATCGGGACAGTATTATGGCTACACCTTC
>TRBV20-1|.|TRBJ2-1|.
CSATPGFGQFF
TGCAGTGCTACCCCGGGGTTTGGGCAGTTCTTC
>TRBV13|TRBD1|TRBJ1-1|few
CASSRSDRYTEAFF
TGTGCCAGCAGCAGATCGGACAGGTACACTGAAGCTTTCTTT
>TRBV2|TRBD1|TRBJ1-2|few
CASSAFAGGLYGYTF
TGTGCCAGCAGTGCTTTCGCAGGGGGGCTCTATGGCTACACCTTC
>TRBV28|TRBD1|TRBJ1-6|.
CASSLLDRGLHF
TGTGCCAGCAGCCTCCTGGACAGGGGCCTCCACTTT
>TRBV7-9|.|TRBJ1-1|.
CASSLAERAFF
TGTGCCAGCAGCTTAGCGGAGAGAGCTTTCTTT
>TRBV5-1|.|TRBJ1-4|.
CASSLGQLNEKLFF
TGCGCCAGCAGCTTAGGACAGTTGAATGAAAAACTGTTTTTT
>TRBV5-6|.|TRBJ2-7|.
CASSLHTSYEQYF
TGTGCCAGCAGCTTGCACACCTCCTACGAGCAGTACTTC
>TRBV4-3|.|TRBJ2-7|.
CASSRYRDSTYEQYF
TGCGCCAGCAGCCGATACCGGGACTCAACCTACGAGCAGTACTTC
>TRBV7-2|TRBD1|TRBJ1-5|.
CASSWDRSGTQHF
TGTGCCAGCAGCTGGGACAGGTCGGGGACCCAGCATTTT
>TRBV5-4|.|TRBJ2-3|few
CASTGERTDTQYF
TGTGCCAGCACTGGGGAGAGGACAGATACGCAGTATTTT
>TRBV7-9|TRBD2|TRBJ2-1|.
CASSPPGGAYNEQFF
TGTGCCAGCAGCCCTCCCGGGGGGGCGTACAATGAGCAGTTCTTC
>TRBV7-7|.|TRBJ1-1|.
CASSLIRDRNTEAFF
TGTGCTAGCAGCCTGATCCGAGACAGAAACACTGAAGCTTTCTTT
>TRBV7-8|.|TRBJ2-2|few
CASSLVGGNTGELFF
TGTGCCAGCAGCTTAGTGGGGGGGAACACCGGGGAGCTGTTTTTT
>TRBV29-1|TRBD2|TRBJ2-3|few
CSVDYPSGGLSTDTQYF
TGCAGCGTTGATTATCCTAGCGGGGGCCTTAGCACAGATACGCAGTATTTT
>TRBV11-3|.|TRBJ2-2|.
CASSPGGVGTGELFF
TGTGCCAGCAGCCCCGGCGGGGTCGGAACCGGGGAGCTGTTTTTT
>TRBV6-5|.|TRBJ1-2|few
CASSYSARGDGYTF
TGTGCCAGCAGTTACTCTGCCAGGGGAGATGGCTACACCTTC
>TRBV18|TRBD1|TRBJ2-7|once
CASSPGTGGYEQYF
TGTGCCAGCTCACCCGGGACAGGGGGGTACGAGCAGTACTTC
>TRBV5-4|.|TRBJ1-2|.
CASTIRDIYGYTF
TGTGCCAGCACCATCCGGGACATTTATGGCTACACCTTC
>TRBV6-5|.|TRBJ2-1|.
CASSEGPYNEQFF
TGTGCCAGCTCGGAGGGGCCCTACAATGAGCAGTTCTTC
>TRBV21-1|.|TRBJ2-5|.
CASSKSAVQETQYF
TGTGCCAGCAGCAAAAGTGCAGTACAAGAGACCCAGTACTTC
>TRBV4-1|.|TRBJ2-7|.
CASSPMRGSYEQYF
TGCGCCAGCAGTCCAATGAGGGGGTCCTACGAGCAGTACTTC
>TRBV4-1|TRBD2|TRBJ2-5|.
CASSQPQAGTTQYF
TGCGCCAGCAGCCAGCCACAAGCGGGGACGACCCAGTACTTC
>TRBV4-3|.|TRBJ1-2|few
CASSQERWTADRYTF
TGCGCCAGCAGCCAAGAGAGATGGACAGCCGATCGCTACACCTTC
>TRBV2|TRBD1|TRBJ2-1|.
CASTEWTGDNEQFF
TGTGCCAGCACCGAGTGGACAGGGGACAATGAGCAGTTCTTC
>TRBV28|TRBD2|TRBJ2-1|many
CASRGGSGGAEEQFF
TGTGCCAGCAGGGGGGGTAGCGGGGGGGCCGAGGAGCAGTTCTTC
>TRBV7-2|.|TRBJ1-1|.
CASSHGPGGEAFF
TGTGCCAGCAGCCATGGCCCCGGGGGAGAAGCTTTCTTT
>TRBV4-2|.|TRBJ2-3|few
CASSLAGTDTQYF
TGTGCCAGCAGCTTGGCGGGCACAGATACGCAGTATTTT
>TRBV11-1|TRBD1|TRBJ2-1|few
CASSFPDRANEQFF
TGTGCCAGCAGCTTTCCGGACAGGGCAAATGAGCAGTTCTTC
>TRBV7-2|TRBD2|TRBJ2-5|.
CASSKRLAEETQYF
TGTGCCAGCAGCAAAAGACTAGCGGAAGAGACCCAGTACTTC
>TRBV7-3|TRBD2|TRBJ2-2|.
CASSSSSGADGELFF
TGTGCCAGCAGCTCCTCTAGCGGGGCGGACGGGGAGCTGTTTTTT
>TRBV7-9|.|TRBJ1-4|few
CASSRGQNEKLFF
TGTGCCAGCAGCCGAGGACAGAATGAAAAACTGTTTTTT
>TRBV11-2|.|TRBJ1-4|.
CASSLAGLDNEKLFF
TGTGCCAGCAGCTTAGCAGGGTTAGATAATGAAAAACTGTTTTTT
>TRBV30|.|TRBJ1-2|.
CAWSGVSIREGYTF
TGTGCCTGGAGTGGCGTTAGTATTCGGGAGGGCTACACCTTC
>TRBV11-2|.|TRBJ2-1|few
CASSKATYNEQFF
TGTGCCAGCAGCAAAGCGACCTACAATGAGCAGTTCTTC
>TRBV28|TRBD2|TRBJ2-1|.
CASDLAGAHSSRNELVF
TGTGCCAGTGACCTAGCGGGGGCCCACTCCAGCCGCAATGAGCTGGTCTTC
>TRBV7-2|TRBD2|TRBJ2-1|.
CASSLRAGLAVF
TGTGCCAGCAGCTTAAGAGCTGGACTAGCAGTCTTC
>TRBV7-9|.|TRBJ2-7|few
CASSLSRGPSYEQYF
TGTGCCAGCAGCTTATCGCGGGGGCCCTCCTACGAGCAGTACTTC
>TRBV9|.|TRBJ1-4|.
CASNIGGSNEKLFF
TGTGCCAGCAACATCGGAGGGTCTAATGAAAAACTGTTTTTT
>TRBV15|.|TRBJ1-2|.
CATSINNNYGYTF
TGTGCCACCAGCATTAACAATAACTATGGCTACACCTTC
>TRBV6-1|TRBD1|TRBJ1-5|few
CASSTQGAAQPQHF
TGTGCCAGCAGCACGCAGGGGGCGGCTCAGCCCCAGCATTTT
>TRBV7-2|TRBD1|TRBJ1-2|few
CASSFQGADYGYTF
TGTGCCAGCAGCTTTCAGGGGGCGGACTATGGCTACACCTTC
>TRBV4-3|TRBD1|TRBJ2-1|.
CASSHSRTGVYNEQFF
TGCGCCAGCAGCCATTCCAGGACAGGGGTCTACAATGAGCAGTTCTTC
>TRBV30|TRBD1|TRBJ1-1|few
CACLGQGASRTEAFF
TGTGCCTGTTTAGGACAGGGGGCGTCGAGGACTGAAGCTTTCTTT
>TRBV7-2|TRBD2|TRBJ2-1|.
CASSAGLDFDEQFF
TGTGCCAGCAGCGCGGGACTAGATTTTGATGAGCAGTTCTTC
>TRBV29-1|TRBD1|TRBJ2-3|few
CSVGQQQGDTQYF
TGCAGCGTTGGCCAGCAACAGGGGGATACGCAGTATTTT
>TRBV20-1|TRBD1|TRBJ1-2|.
CSGTGWNGYTF
TGCAGTGGGACAGGGTGGAATGGCTACACCTTC